Following are 22 T cell receptor beta chains from one sample sequenced in a study of CD8+ T cells in alopecia areata. cDNA serving as the sequencing template came from extracted, reverse transcribed RNA. The table came from immunoSEQ multiplex PCR; TCRdb's copy has only in-frame clones and leaves some out. Of 250,000 to 350,000 clones in the sample, 60% were seen once. As to treatment: oral pan-JAK inhibitor, 5-10 mg twice daily. Source: CD4+ T cells sorted from blood, taken around week 54, from a patient treated with tofacitinib. These receptors all come from a human donor with alopecia areata.

The CDR3 bases are TGTGCCAGCAGCGAATCTGGACCGGCCTACGAGCAGTACTTC. Encoded protein: CASSESGPAYEQYF. This chain uses TRBV7-8 with TRBJ2-7; no reliable D call. The CDR3 totals 14 residues. Germline CDR1 and CDR2: SGHVS and FQNEAQ. Trimming took off 5 bases at V and 2 bases at J, with 13 bases between the two ends.

In this sample, this clone turned up a few times. This chain joins TRBV5-1 and TRBJ2-7; 9 bases are shared with TRBD1. Germline CDR1 is SGHRS and CDR2 is YFSETQ. This CDR3 is built from 14 residues. Trimming removed 4 bases from V and 6 bases from J; junction bases left unmatched: 8. Here the CDR3 reads CASSERTGEVEQYF. In DNA, the CDR3 is TGCGCCAGCAGCGAGAGGACAGGGGAGGTCGAGCAGTACTTC.

The chain couples TRBV30 to TRBJ1-5; D is possibly TRBD1 (6 bases). The CDR3 contains 14 residues. V lost 2 bases to trimming and J lost 5 bases, with 13 bases between them. Germline V gives CDR1 GTSNPN, CDR2 SVGIG (reference sequence). The CDR3: CAWSMGAGDQPQHF. DNA for the CDR3: TGTGCCTGGAGTATGGGGGCAGGGGATCAGCCCCAGCATTTT.

J is TRBJ2-2 and V is TRBV23-1, with unresolved D. TRBV23-1 is marked as an open reading frame, function uncertain. The CDR3 sequence is 17 residues long. Trimming shortened V by 6 bases and J by 2 bases, and 19 bases separated the two germline ends. CDR3 in amino acids: CASSPSPSLPNTGELFF. CDR3 nucleotides: TGCGCCAGCAGCCCTTCCCCTAGTCTGCCTAACACCGGGGAGCTGTTTTTT.

This clone was observed a few times. V is TRBV29-1 and J is TRBJ1-6; D not resolved. V gave up 6 bases and J gave up 8 bases, with 14 bases separating them. The CDR3 has 13 residues. From germline, CDR1 is SQVTM and CDR2 ANQGSEA. CDR3 DNA sequence: TGCAGCGTGAGGCTCTTTTCAGATTCACCCCTCCACTTT. Encoded protein: CSVRLFSDSPLHF.

This chain links TRBV11-2 with TRBJ2-7; TRBD2 matches 8 bases. Germline-derived CDR1 and CDR2 are SGHAT and FQNNGV. The CDR3 extends over 15 amino acids. V was clipped by 5 bases and J by 4 bases; unmatched bases: 10. CDR3 sequence (DNA): TGTGCCAGCAGCCATGGACTAGCCGGGGGGTACGAGCAGTACTTC. Protein sequence: CASSHGLAGGYEQYF.

This clone was picked up a small number of times. A read error may produce the germline difference seen at one junction end. The chain uses TRBV5-1 and TRBJ2-1; perhaps TRBD2 as D (5 bases). Germline V gene sequence: CDR1 SGHRS, CDR2 YFSETQ. The CDR3 runs 12 residues. CDR3 sequence (DNA): TGCGCCAGCCGCTTACGGGGTGGTGAGCAGTTCTTC. Its translation is CASRLRGGEQFF.

The chain joins TRBV30 to TRBJ2-3; perhaps TRBD1 as D (5 bases). Deletions cut 4 bases from V and 4 bases from J, with 12 bases between. The germline V gene has CDR1 GTSNPN and CDR2 SVGIG (reference sequence). The CDR3 totals 13 residues. The DNA of the CDR3 is TGTGCCTGGAATAGGGGCCGGGCAGATACGCAGTATTTT. Encoded protein: CAWNRGRADTQYF.

The chain carries TRBV18 and TRBJ2-1; 7 bases are shared with TRBD1. V gave up 1 base and J gave up 0 bases; unmatched junction bases: 3. This CDR3 contains 16 residues. The V gene's germline CDR1 is KGHSH and CDR2 LQKENI. The CDR3 sequence is CASSPQGASSYNEQFF. CDR3 coding DNA: TGTGCCAGCTCACCACAGGGGGCGAGCTCCTACAATGAGCAGTTCTTC.

The chain is built from TRBV29-1 and TRBJ2-7, with TRBD2 identical over 15 bases. This CDR3 contains 14 residues. V lost 6 bases to trimming and J lost 11 bases; unmatched junction nucleotides: 11. Germline CDR1 SQVTM, CDR2 ANQGSEA. CDR3 coding DNA: TGCAGCGTAGGGACTAGCGGGGGGCTCGTGGCCGAGTACTTC. Translating it yields CSVGTSGGLVAEYF.

This clone was detected a few times. The genes are TRBV5-1 and TRBJ1-2; D possibly corresponds to TRBD1 (5 bases). CDR1 and CDR2 from the germline V gene are SGHRS and YFSETQ. V was trimmed by 2 bases and J by 0 bases, leaving 8 bases between them. There are 14 residues in the CDR3. CDR3 sequence: CASSFWTTNYGYTF. Written as DNA, the CDR3 is TGCGCCAGCAGCTTCTGGACAACTAACTATGGCTACACCTTC. Drawing the rest from reference TRBV5-1 and TRBJ1-2, the complete variable domain is KAGVTQTPRYLIKTRGQQVTLSCSPISGHRSVSWYQQTPGQGLQFLFEYFSETQRNKGNFPGRFSGRQFSNSRSEMNVSTLELGDSALYLCASSFWTTNYGYTFGSGTRLTVV.

The rearrangement joins TRBV30 to TRBJ1-6, with 11 bases lining up with TRBD1. Germline CDR1 reads GTSNPN; CDR2 reads SVGIG (reference sequence). V lost 2 bases, J lost 9 bases, and 3 bases stayed unmatched. The CDR3 is 14 residues long. CDR3 coding DNA: TGTGCCTGGAGTAGGACAGGGGGCTTTTCACCCCTCCACTTT. Residues: CAWSRTGGFSPLHF. The entire variable domain, with the rest obtained from reference TRBV30 and TRBJ1-6, is as follows: SQTIHQWPATLVQPVGSPLSLECTVEGTSNPNLYWYRQAAGRGLQLLFYSVGIGQISSEVPQNLSASRPQDRQFILSSKKLLLSDSGFYLCAWSRTGGFSPLHFGNGTRLTVT.

This sequence joins TRBV14 and TRBJ1-6, with D tentatively TRBD1 (6 bases). Germline V gene data show CDR1 as SGHDN and CDR2 as FVKESK. The length of the CDR3 is 13 residues. The ends were cut back, 2 bases at V and 7 bases at J, with 6 bases in the middle. CDR3 region: CASSQTGNSPLHF. The DNA of the CDR3 is TGTGCCAGCAGCCAAACAGGGAATTCACCCCTCCACTTT.

CDR3 amino acids: CSVEGVGYTEAFF. The CDR3, as DNA: TGCAGCGTTGAAGGGGTGGGGTACACTGAAGCTTTCTTT. The chain uses TRBV29-1 and TRBJ1-1; D unclear. The germline CDR1 and CDR2 sequences are SQVTM and ANQGSEA. The CDR3 covers 13 residues. V was pared by 1 base and J by 3 bases, with 9 bases between. Full variable domain (remainder filled in from reference TRBV29-1 and TRBJ1-1): SAVISQKPSRDICQRGTSLTIQCQVDSQVTMMFWYRQQPGQSLTLIATANQGSEATYESGFVIDKFPISRPNLTFSTLTVSNMSPEDSSIYLCSVEGVGYTEAFFGQGTRLTVV.

In this sample, this clone turned up once. This chain connects TRBV6-5 to TRBJ1-1, with 10 bases identical to TRBD1. In germline, CDR1 is MNHEY, CDR2 SVGAGI. The junction had 8 bases not matched to a gene; V was cut back by 6 bases and J by 7 bases. The CDR3 is made up of 14 amino acids. The CDR3 sequence is CASRRTGGKSEAFF. CDR3 nucleotide sequence: TGTGCCAGCAGACGGACAGGGGGGAAAAGTGAAGCTTTCTTT.

The chain links TRBV29-1 to TRBJ2-1; D is possibly TRBD1 (5 bases). With 7 bases removed from V and 1 base from J, the gap between germline ends came to 14 bases. Per the germline V gene, CDR1 is SQVTM and CDR2 is ANQGSEA. The CDR3 loop spans 14 amino acids. Written as DNA, the CDR3 is TGCAGCGCCGAGGCGGCAGGGTCCTACAATGAGCAGTTCTTC. It codes for CSAEAAGSYNEQFF.

J is TRBJ2-2 and V is TRBV25-1; unclear D gene. The germline gives CDR1 MGHDK, CDR2 SYGVNS. Deletions cut 6 bases from V and 2 bases from J, with 10 bases between. The CDR3 sequence is 14 residues long. The chain's CDR3 is CASRGMGNTGELFF. In DNA form, the CDR3 reads TGTGCCAGCAGGGGGATGGGAAACACCGGGGAGCTGTTTTTT.

The chain carries TRBV5-4 and TRBJ2-5, with a possible D match to TRBD1 (6 bases). The CDR3 totals 13 residues. Deletions cut 2 bases from V and 4 bases from J, with 9 bases between. Germline assignment: CDR1 SGHNT and CDR2 YYREEE (reference sequence). In DNA form, the CDR3 reads TGTGCCAGCAGCTTAGGGGGACGAGAGACCCAGTACTTC. Translation: CASSLGGRETQYF.

The rearrangement joins TRBV30 to TRBJ1-2; 9 bases fit TRBD1. Germline V gives CDR1 GTSNPN, CDR2 SVGIG (reference sequence). V lost 4 bases to trimming and J lost 3 bases; unmatched junction nucleotides: 6. CDR3 length: 14 amino acids. The CDR3 DNA reads TGTGCCTGGAACCCGGACAGGGGTCACTATGGCTACACCTTC. It is translated as CAWNPDRGHYGYTF.

V and J are TRBV28 and TRBJ1-1; unclear D gene. Germline loops: CDR1 MDHEN, CDR2 SYDVKM. The CDR3 has 11 residues. V lost 10 bases and J lost 7, with 13 bases in between. In DNA form, the CDR3 reads TGTGCCATTGGCGGGCGGGTTGAAGCTTTCTTT. It codes for CAIGGRVEAFF.

The chain has TRBV30 and TRBJ2-1; 9 bases agree with TRBD2. This CDR3 spans 15 amino acids. The V segment lost 0 bases and the J segment 10 bases; nucleotides outside the gene matches: 10. The V gene's germline CDR1 is GTSNPN and CDR2 SVGIG (reference sequence). This CDR3 is CAWSVRSSGVGEQFF. The CDR3 DNA reads as TGTGCCTGGAGTGTACGGTCTAGCGGGGTTGGGGAGCAGTTCTTC.

V gene TRBV30 combines with J gene TRBJ1-5; no clear D. Trimming pared 1 base from V and 6 bases from J, leaving 10 bases between. Germline V gives CDR1 GTSNPN, CDR2 SVGIG (reference sequence). This CDR3 has 13 amino acids. The CDR3 here is CAWSASGIQPQHF. The CDR3 DNA sequence: TGTGCCTGGAGTGCCTCAGGAATTCAGCCCCAGCATTTT.